This passage covers 20 T cell receptor beta chains from one sample sequenced in a study of prognosis after radiotherapy for stage I lung cancer. The TCR beta CDR3 region was amplified from genomic DNA, with two rounds of multiplex PCR being used for the amplification. First-round PCR employed TRBV- and TRBJ-specific primers for each gene. TCRdb independently ran MiXCR on the multiplex PCR reads; one entry per CDR3 protein. The sample has about 36,000 distinct CDR3 sequences; around a third are singletons. The sequences come from PBMCs, collected before or after stereotactic body radiation therapy (not recorded which). These receptors were taken from a donor aged 50 or older with non-small cell lung cancer.

Details on this clonotype: This is likely an artifact of a read error, given a far larger clone one base away. This chain links TRBV6-5 with TRBJ2-7, with TRBD2 matching 7 bases. CDR1 MNHEY and CDR2 SVGAGI come from the germline V gene. There are 14 residues in the CDR3. The CDR3, as DNA: TGTGCCAGCAGAGACAGCCCCGGGAGGTACGAGCATTACTTC. Translating gives CASRDSPGRYEHYF.

In this sample, this clonotype turned up many times. The V call is TRBV11-3, the J call TRBJ2-1; 7 nucleotides align to TRBD1. Germline V CDR1 and CDR2: SGHNT, YENEEA. With V trimmed by 1 base and J by 5 bases, 5 bases remained unmatched. The CDR3 sequence is 15 residues long. CDR3 protein: CASSLGAGGNNEQFF. The CDR3 DNA follows: TGTGCCAGCAGCTTAGGGGCAGGGGGAAACAATGAGCAGTTCTTC.

A few counts support this clonotype. The chain carries TRBV6-1 and TRBJ1-2; D ambiguous. CDR3 length: 12 residues. Germline-derived CDR1 and CDR2 are MNHNS and SASEGT. V was trimmed by 6 bases and J by 7 bases, leaving 12 bases between them. CDR3 loop: CASSRSGSGYTF. CDR3 DNA sequence: TGTGCCAGCAGCAGGTCGGGCTCTGGCTACACCTTC.

This clonotype came up many times. The chain links TRBV18 to TRBJ2-2; a weak D match, TRBD1 (6 bases). Germline CDR1 is KGHSH and CDR2 is LQKENI. V was clipped by 4 bases and J by 2 bases, with 11 bases between them. The CDR3 covers 15 residues. This CDR3 is CASSLEQGNTGELFF. In DNA, the CDR3 is TGTGCCAGCTCACTCGAACAGGGTAACACCGGGGAGCTGTTTTTT.

This clonotype was seen at least ten times. The V gene is TRBV7-9, the J gene TRBJ1-2; no definite D call. The CDR3 length is 13 residues. Germline V gene lookup returns CDR1 SEHNR and CDR2 FQNEAQ (reference sequence). V was shortened by 1 base and J by 6 bases, with 9 bases between the two germline ends. The CDR3 spells CASSLENNDGYTF. CDR3 in DNA: TGTGCCAGCAGCTTAGAGAACAATGATGGCTACACCTTC.

Ten or more counts support this clonotype. V gene TRBV19 combines with J gene TRBJ2-1, with D perhaps being TRBD1 or TRBD2 (5 bases each). Between the trimmed V and J ends, which lost 4 bases and 7 bases, there was a span of 11 bases. This CDR3 is 13 amino acids long. Germline CDR1 LNHDA, CDR2 SQIVND (reference sequence). CDR3 amino acids: CASSTGRGNEQFF. The CDR3 region has the DNA TGTGCCAGTAGTACGGGACGCGGGAATGAGCAGTTCTTC.

This clonotype has a handful of counts. The chain combines TRBV20-1 with TRBJ1-1, with D unresolved. V dropped 2 bases and J dropped 4 bases, with 11 bases sitting between them. The CDR3 length is 13 residues. CDR1 is DFQATT and CDR2 is SNEGSKA in the germline V gene (reference sequence). CDR3 amino acids: CSARTRRSTEAFF. The DNA of the CDR3 is TGCAGTGCTAGAACCAGGAGGAGCACTGAAGCTTTCTTT.

This clonotype was counted ten times or more. The CDR3 coding sequence is TGCAGTGCTAGAGACCCGGACAGGGGGCGGGCTGGGGCCAACGTCCTGACTTTC. Amino acid sequence: CSARDPDRGRAGANVLTF. The chain carries TRBV20-1 and TRBJ2-6, with TRBD1 matching 11 bases. Germline loops: CDR1 DFQATT, CDR2 SNEGSKA (reference sequence). V lost 0 bases to trimming and J lost 2 bases; unmatched junction nucleotides: 6. The CDR3 has 18 amino acids.

This clonotype was recorded at least ten times. This chain connects TRBV5-1 to TRBJ2-1; 9 bases are shared with TRBD1. CDR3 length: 16 residues. J gave up 5 bases and V 2 bases, and 8 bases lay outside the gene matches. Germline-derived CDR1 and CDR2 are SGHRS and YFSETQ. The CDR3 DNA is TGCGCCAGCAGCTTAGGACCGGGACAGGGACACAATGAGCAGTTCTTC. This translates into CASSLGPGQGHNEQFF.

This clonotype was recorded many times. This CDR3 reads CASSAGQGGYGYTF. The CDR3 region has the DNA TGTGCCAGCAGCGCCGGACAGGGAGGCTATGGCTACACCTTC. The J gene is TRBJ1-2, the V gene TRBV9; 8 bases are shared with TRBD1. J gave up 4 bases and V 3 bases, and 5 bases lay outside the gene matches. From germline, CDR1 is SGDLS and CDR2 YYNGEE. The CDR3 has 14 residues.

Many counts were recorded for this clonotype. This chain links TRBV9 with TRBJ1-1, with TRBD1 as a possible D gene (6 bases). CDR3 size: 16 residues. Between the trimmed V and J ends, which lost 0 bases and 5 bases, there was a span of 17 bases. Germline V gives CDR1 SGDLS, CDR2 YYNGEE. The CDR3 coding sequence is TGTGCCAGCAGCGTAGCTTCCGACGAGAGGGGGACTGAAGCTTTCTTT. It is translated as CASSVASDERGTEAFF.

This clonotype occurred many times. V usage is TRBV3-1 and J usage is TRBJ1-1; D call uncertain. CDR1 and CDR2 (germline): LGHDT, YNNKEL (reference sequence). V lost 6 bases to trimming and J lost 3 bases, with 11 bases between them. This CDR3 contains 13 residues. The CDR3 bases are TGTGCCAGCAGTCACCGAACTCACACTGAAGCTTTCTTT. It is translated as CASSHRTHTEAFF.

Turning to this clonotype: A far larger clone differs by one base, so this is likely a read error. The chain is built from TRBV6-4 and TRBJ2-6; D not certain. The germline V gene encodes CDR1 MRHNA and CDR2 SNTAGT. The CDR3 spans 15 residues. CDR3 nucleotide sequence: TGTGACAGCAGGATTCCGTCCTCTGGGGCCAACGTCCTGACTTTC. Translated: CDSRIPSSGANVLTF.

This clonotype was counted at least ten times. The gene calls are TRBV5-8 and TRBJ1-1; D might be TRBD1 (5 bases). Germline lookup yields CDR1 SGHTS and CDR2 YDEGEE. Trimming stripped 4 bases from V and 12 bases from J, with 10 bases between. CDR3 length: 10 amino acids. CDR3 in amino acids: CASSRGVTFF. In nucleotides, the CDR3 is TGTGCCAGCAGCCGGGGGGTGACTTTCTTT.

This rearrangement joins TRBV6-1 to TRBJ2-2; 8 bases align to TRBD1. The germline CDR1 and CDR2 sequences are MNHNS and SASEGT. Unmatched junction bases numbered 5, after V lost 6 bases and J lost 2 bases. CDR3 length: 15 residues. The CDR3 loop is CASRPGTGNTGELFF. As DNA, the CDR3 is TGTGCCAGCAGGCCCGGGACAGGCAACACCGGGGAGCTGTTTTTT.

This clonotype was observed a few times. In DNA form, the CDR3 reads TGTGCCTGGACCCCCTCCTTAGGGTGGGGAGAGACCCAGTACTTC. Translated, it gives CAWTPSLGWGETQYF. The chain combines TRBV30 with TRBJ2-5; D is ambiguous. The CDR3 extends over 15 amino acids. Germline assignment: CDR1 GTSNPN and CDR2 SVGIG (reference sequence). V dropped 4 bases and J dropped 4 bases, with 19 bases sitting between them.

In its sample, this clonotype was seen many times. The chain has TRBV7-2 and TRBJ1-6; possible D gene TRBD1, 5 bases. The CDR3 runs 13 residues. In germline, CDR1 is SGHTA, CDR2 FQGNSA. V lost 5 bases and J lost 9, with 11 bases in between. The CDR3, as DNA: TGTGCCAGCAGCCCGGGGGGAAGTTCACCCCTCCACTTT. It specifies CASSPGGSSPLHF.

In this sample, this clonotype turned up many times. This rearrangement joins TRBV7-3 to TRBJ2-6; 8 nucleotides align to TRBD1. Per germline, CDR1 SGHTA and CDR2 FQGTGA. The J segment lost 3 bases and the V segment lost 4 bases, leaving 2 bases of the junction unmatched. The CDR3 is 15 amino acids. Written as DNA, the CDR3 is TGTGCCAGCAGCTCAGGGGGCGATGGGGCCAACGTCCTGACTTTC. This gives the protein CASSSGGDGANVLTF.

Notes on this clonotype: A far larger clone is only one base removed, so a read error is likely. The chain recombines TRBV12-3 or TRBV12-4 with TRBJ2-7; D might be TRBD1 (5 bases). The V end lost 6 bases, the J end lost 10 bases, and 22 bases lay between the germline ends. This CDR3 has 14 residues. CDR3 in DNA: TGTGCCAGCAGCCTAGGGGCCCTTCAAGATACCCAGTACTTC. Protein product: CASSLGALQDTQYF.

This clonotype was found many times. V usage is TRBV5-6 and J usage is TRBJ1-6, with D possibly TRBD1 on 5 matching bases. The germline V gene encodes CDR1 SGHDT and CDR2 YYEEEE. Deletions cut 3 bases from V and 8 bases from J, with 21 bases between. The CDR3 is 17 residues long. CDR3 DNA sequence: TGTGCCAGCAGCTCGCTCCGGAGTGGGACGGGATATTCACCCCTCCACTTT. The encoded protein is CASSSLRSGTGYSPLHF.